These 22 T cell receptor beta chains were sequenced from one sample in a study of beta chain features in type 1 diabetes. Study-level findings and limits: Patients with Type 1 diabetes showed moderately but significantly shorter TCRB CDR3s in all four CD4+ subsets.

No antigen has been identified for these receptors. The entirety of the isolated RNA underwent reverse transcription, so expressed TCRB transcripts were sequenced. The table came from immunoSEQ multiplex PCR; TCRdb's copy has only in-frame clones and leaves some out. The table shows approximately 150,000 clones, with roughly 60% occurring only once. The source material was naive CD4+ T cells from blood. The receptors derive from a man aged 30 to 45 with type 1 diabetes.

The CDR3 here is CASRLANTEAFF. CDR3 nucleotides: TGTGCCAGCAGATTAGCGAACACTGAAGCTTTCTTT. This chain uses TRBV25-1 with TRBJ1-1; D uncertain. The CDR3 is 12 amino acids. The germline V gene has CDR1 MGHDK and CDR2 SYGVNS. V shed 6 bases and J shed 1 base, with 6 bases lying between them.

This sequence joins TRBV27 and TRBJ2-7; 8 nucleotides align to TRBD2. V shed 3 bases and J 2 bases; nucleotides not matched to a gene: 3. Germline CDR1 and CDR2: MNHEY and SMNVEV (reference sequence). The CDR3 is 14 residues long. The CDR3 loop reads CASSFQRGPYEQYF. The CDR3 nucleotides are TGTGCCAGCAGTTTTCAGCGGGGGCCCTACGAGCAGTACTTC.

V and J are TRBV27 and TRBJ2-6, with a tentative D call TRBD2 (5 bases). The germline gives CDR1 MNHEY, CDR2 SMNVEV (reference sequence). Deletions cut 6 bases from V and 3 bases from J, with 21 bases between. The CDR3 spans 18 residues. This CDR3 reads CASSAKGGGVGGANVLTF. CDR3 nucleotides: TGTGCCAGCAGCGCCAAAGGAGGTGGGGTTGGTGGGGCCAACGTCCTGACTTTC.

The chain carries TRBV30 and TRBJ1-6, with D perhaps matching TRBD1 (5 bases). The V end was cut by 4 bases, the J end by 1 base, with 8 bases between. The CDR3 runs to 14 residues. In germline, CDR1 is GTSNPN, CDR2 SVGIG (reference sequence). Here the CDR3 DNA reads TGTGCCTGGACCGGGGGTTCCTATAATTCACCCCTCCACTTT. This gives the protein CAWTGGSYNSPLHF.

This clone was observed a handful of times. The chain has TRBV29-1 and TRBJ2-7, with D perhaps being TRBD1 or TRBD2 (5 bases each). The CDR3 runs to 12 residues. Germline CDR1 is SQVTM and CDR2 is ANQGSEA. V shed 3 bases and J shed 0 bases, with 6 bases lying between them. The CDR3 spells CSVDGGSYEQYF. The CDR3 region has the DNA TGCAGCGTTGATGGGGGCTCCTACGAGCAGTACTTC.

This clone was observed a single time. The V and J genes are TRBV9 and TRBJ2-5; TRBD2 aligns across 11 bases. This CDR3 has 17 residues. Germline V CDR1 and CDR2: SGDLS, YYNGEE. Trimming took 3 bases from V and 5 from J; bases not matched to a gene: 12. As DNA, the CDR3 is TGTGCCAGCAGCGAAAGCCTAGCGGGGGGTTTGTCGGAGACCCAGTACTTC. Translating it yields CASSESLAGGLSETQYF. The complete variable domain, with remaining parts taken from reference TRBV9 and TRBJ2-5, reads DSGVTQTPKHLITATGQRVTLRCSPRSGDLSVYWYQQSLDQGLQFLIQYYNGEERAKGNILERFSAQQFPDLHSELNLSSLELGDSALYFCASSESLAGGLSETQYFGPGTRLLVL.

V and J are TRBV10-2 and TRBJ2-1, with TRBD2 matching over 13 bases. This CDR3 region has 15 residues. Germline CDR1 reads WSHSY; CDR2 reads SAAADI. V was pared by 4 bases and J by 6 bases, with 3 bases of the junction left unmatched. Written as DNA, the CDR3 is TGCGCCAGCAGTGCAACTAGCGGGGGGGTCAATGAGCAGTTCTTC. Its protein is CASSATSGGVNEQFF.

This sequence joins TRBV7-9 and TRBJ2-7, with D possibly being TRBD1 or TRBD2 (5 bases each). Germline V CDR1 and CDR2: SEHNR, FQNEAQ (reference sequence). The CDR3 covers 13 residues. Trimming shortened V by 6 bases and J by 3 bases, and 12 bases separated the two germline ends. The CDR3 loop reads CASSGDLHYEQYF. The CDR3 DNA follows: TGTGCCAGCAGTGGGGACCTACACTACGAGCAGTACTTC.

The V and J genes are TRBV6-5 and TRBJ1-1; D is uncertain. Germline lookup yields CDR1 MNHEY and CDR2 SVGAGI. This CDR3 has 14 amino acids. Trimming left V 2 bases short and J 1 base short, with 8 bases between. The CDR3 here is CASSYDQPNTEAFF. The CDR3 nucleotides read TGTGCCAGCAGTTACGACCAGCCGAACACTGAAGCTTTCTTT.

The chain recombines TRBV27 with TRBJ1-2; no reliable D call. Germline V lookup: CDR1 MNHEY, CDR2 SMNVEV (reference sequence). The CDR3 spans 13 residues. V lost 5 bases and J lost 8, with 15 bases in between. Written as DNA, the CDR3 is TGTGCCAGCAGTCCCGTTACCTTCGGCGGCTACACCTTC. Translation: CASSPVTFGGYTF.

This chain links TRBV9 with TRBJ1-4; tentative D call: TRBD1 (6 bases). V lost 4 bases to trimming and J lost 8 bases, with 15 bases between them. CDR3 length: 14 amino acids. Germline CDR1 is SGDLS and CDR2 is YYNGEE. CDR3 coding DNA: TGTGCCAGCAGCCCCGGACAGTTCAGCGAAAAACTGTTTTTT. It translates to CASSPGQFSEKLFF.

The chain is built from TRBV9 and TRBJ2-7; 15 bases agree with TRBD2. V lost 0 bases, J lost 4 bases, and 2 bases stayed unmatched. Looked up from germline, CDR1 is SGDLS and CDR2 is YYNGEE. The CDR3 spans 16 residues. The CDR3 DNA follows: TGTGCCAGCAGCGTAGACGGGACTAGCGGGAGGTACGAGCAGTACTTC. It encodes CASSVDGTSGRYEQYF. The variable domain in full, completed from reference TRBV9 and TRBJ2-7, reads DSGVTQTPKHLITATGQRVTLRCSPRSGDLSVYWYQQSLDQGLQFLIQYYNGEERAKGNILERFSAQQFPDLHSELNLSSLELGDSALYFCASSVDGTSGRYEQYFGPGTRLTVT.

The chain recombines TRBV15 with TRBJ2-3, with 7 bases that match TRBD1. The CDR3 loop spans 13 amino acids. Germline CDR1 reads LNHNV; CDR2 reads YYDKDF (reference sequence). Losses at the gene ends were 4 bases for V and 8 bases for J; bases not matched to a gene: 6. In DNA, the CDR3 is TGTGCCACCAGCAATCGGGACAGCCCTACGCAGTATTTT. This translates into CATSNRDSPTQYF.

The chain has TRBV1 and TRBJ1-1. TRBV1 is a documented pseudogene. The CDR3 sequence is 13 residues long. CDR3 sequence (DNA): TGCACCAGCAGCCGCGGACTTAACACTGAAGCTTTCTTT. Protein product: CTSSRGLNTEAFF.

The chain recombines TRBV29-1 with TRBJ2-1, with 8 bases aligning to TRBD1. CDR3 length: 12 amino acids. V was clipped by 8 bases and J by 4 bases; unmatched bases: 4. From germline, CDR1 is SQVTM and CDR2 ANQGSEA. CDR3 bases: TGCAGCTCCGGACAGGGTTACAATGAGCAGTTCTTC. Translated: CSSGQGYNEQFF.

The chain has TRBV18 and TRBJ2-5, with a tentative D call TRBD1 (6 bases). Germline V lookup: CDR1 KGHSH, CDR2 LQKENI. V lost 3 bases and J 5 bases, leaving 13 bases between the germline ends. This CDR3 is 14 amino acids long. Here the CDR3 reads CASSPPGQSETQYF. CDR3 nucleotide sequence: TGTGCCAGCTCACCTCCTGGACAGTCGGAGACCCAGTACTTC.

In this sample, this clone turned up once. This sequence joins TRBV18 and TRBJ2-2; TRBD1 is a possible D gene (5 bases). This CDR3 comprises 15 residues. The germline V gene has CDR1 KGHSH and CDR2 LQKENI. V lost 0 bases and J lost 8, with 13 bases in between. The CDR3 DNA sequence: TGTGCCAGCTCACCACCGGCAGGGAACGCGGGGGAGCTGTTTTTT. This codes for CASSPPAGNAGELFF.

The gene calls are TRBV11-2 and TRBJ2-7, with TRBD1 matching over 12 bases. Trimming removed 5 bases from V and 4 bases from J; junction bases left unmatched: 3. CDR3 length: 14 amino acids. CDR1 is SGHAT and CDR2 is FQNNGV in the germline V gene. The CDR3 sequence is CASSRDRGQYEQYF. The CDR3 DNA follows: TGTGCCAGCAGCCGGGACAGGGGGCAATACGAGCAGTACTTC.

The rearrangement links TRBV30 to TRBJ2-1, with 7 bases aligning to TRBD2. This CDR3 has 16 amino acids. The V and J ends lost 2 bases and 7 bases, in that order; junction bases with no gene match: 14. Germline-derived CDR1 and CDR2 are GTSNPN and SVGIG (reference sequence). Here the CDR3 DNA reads TGTGCCTGGAGTTATCGGACTAGGGGTTTTAGGAATGAGCAGTTCTTC. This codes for CAWSYRTRGFRNEQFF.

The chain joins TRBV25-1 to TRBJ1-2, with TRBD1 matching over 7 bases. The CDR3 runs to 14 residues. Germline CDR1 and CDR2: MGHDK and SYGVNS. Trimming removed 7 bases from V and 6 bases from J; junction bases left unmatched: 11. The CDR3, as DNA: TGTGCCAGCAATGGCAGGGGGATTAGGAATGGCTACACCTTC. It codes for CASNGRGIRNGYTF.

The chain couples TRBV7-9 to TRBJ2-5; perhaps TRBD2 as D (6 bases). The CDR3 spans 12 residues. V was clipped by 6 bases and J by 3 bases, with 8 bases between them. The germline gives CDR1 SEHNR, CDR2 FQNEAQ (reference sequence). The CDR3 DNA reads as TGTGCCAGCAGGGGACTGGAAGAGACCCAGTACTTC. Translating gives CASRGLEETQYF.

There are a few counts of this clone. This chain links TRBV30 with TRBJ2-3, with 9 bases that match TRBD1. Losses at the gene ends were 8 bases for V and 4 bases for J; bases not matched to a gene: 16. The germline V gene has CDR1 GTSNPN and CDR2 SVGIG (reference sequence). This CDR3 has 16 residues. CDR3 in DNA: TGTGCCGTCAGGCGGAGGAACAGGGGGCGTTCAGATACGCAGTATTTT. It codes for CAVRRRNRGRSDTQYF.